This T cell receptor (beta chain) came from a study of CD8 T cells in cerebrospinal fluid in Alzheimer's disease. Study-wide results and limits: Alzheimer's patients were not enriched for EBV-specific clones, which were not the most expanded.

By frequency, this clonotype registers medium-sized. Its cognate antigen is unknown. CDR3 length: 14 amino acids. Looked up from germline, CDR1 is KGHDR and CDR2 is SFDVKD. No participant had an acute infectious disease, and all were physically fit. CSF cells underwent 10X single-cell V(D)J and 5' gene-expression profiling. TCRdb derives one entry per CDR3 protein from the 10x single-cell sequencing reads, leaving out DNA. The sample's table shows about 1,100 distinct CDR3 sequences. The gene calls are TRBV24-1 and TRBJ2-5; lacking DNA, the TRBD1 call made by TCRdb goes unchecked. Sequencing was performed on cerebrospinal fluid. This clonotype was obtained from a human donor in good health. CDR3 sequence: CATSPPGDRGTQYF.